One and the same sample provided the 11 T cell receptor beta chains below, sequenced in a study of response to subunit inactivated influenza vaccine. Using its own MiXCR run on the RT-PCR reads, TCRdb lists one record per CDR3 protein. The table includes about 610,000 distinct CDR3 sequences, 12% to 15% detected once. The sample was PBMCs from blood, taken approximately 12 days after vaccination. The origin of the receptors is a man aged 50-60 years who received an inactivated influenza vaccine.

V gene TRBV18 combines with J gene TRBJ2-3, with a tentative D call TRBD2 (6 bases). This CDR3 region has 15 residues. Trimming stripped 4 bases from V and 4 bases from J, with 15 bases between. Germline V gene lookup returns CDR1 KGHSH and CDR2 LQKENI. CDR3 sequence: CASSLTASGADTQYF. The CDR3 coding sequence is TGTGCCAGCTCACTCACGGCTTCGGGGGCAGATACGCAGTATTTT.

In this sample, this clonotype turned up many times. The V and J genes are TRBV12-3 or TRBV12-4 and TRBJ2-1, with TRBD1 as a possible D gene (6 bases). CDR3 length: 13 residues. Trimming shortened V by 6 bases and J by 9 bases, and 15 bases separated the two germline ends. Written as DNA, the CDR3 is TGTGCCAGCAGCTTACAGGGATTAGGTGAGCAGTTCTTC. Its translation: CASSLQGLGEQFF.

The chain recombines TRBV12-3 or TRBV12-4 with TRBJ2-1; D remains ambiguous. V was pared by 3 bases and J by 10 bases, with 13 bases between. The CDR3 extends over 13 amino acids. CDR3: CASSFRAPREQFF. In DNA, the CDR3 is TGTGCCAGCAGTTTTCGGGCCCCCCGGGAGCAGTTCTTC.

This clonotype was seen a few times. The chain has TRBV7-7 and TRBJ2-3; tentatively, D is TRBD2 (6 bases). Germline V gene lookup returns CDR1 SSHAT and CDR2 FNYEAQ (reference sequence). The CDR3 loop spans 15 amino acids. Trimming removed 2 bases from V and 6 bases from J, with 15 bases in between. The CDR3 DNA reads as TGTGCCAGCAGCTTATCTGGTTCACGGGGGGATACGCAGTATTTT. Its protein is CASSLSGSRGDTQYF.

The chain has TRBV28 and TRBJ2-7; 7 bases align to TRBD1. After removal of 4 bases from V and 7 bases from J, the junction contained 4 bases not matched to a gene. Germline loops: CDR1 MDHEN, CDR2 SYDVKM. The CDR3 runs to 12 residues. The CDR3 bases are TGTGCCAGCAGTTCGGACAGGATTGAGCAGTACTTC. Protein sequence: CASSSDRIEQYF. The full variable domain, with the rest looked up from reference TRBV28 and TRBJ2-7, is DVKVTQSSRYLVKRTGEKVFLECVQDMDHENMFWYRQDPGLGLRLIYFSYDVKMKEKGDIPEGYSVSREKKERFSLILESASTNQTSMYLCASSSDRIEQYFGPGTRLTVT.

This clonotype was recorded a few times. The chain couples TRBV9 to TRBJ2-6; no definite D call. The CDR3 runs 16 residues. Trimming left V 4 bases short and J 1 base short, with 12 bases between. Germline V gene data show CDR1 as SGDLS and CDR2 as YYNGEE. The DNA of the CDR3 is TGTGCCAGCAGCCCCGCTCGTCGGTCTGGGGCCAACGTCCTGACTTTC. Its protein is CASSPARRSGANVLTF.

The chain recombines TRBV20-1 with TRBJ2-3, with D hard to call. Trimming removed 3 bases from V and 0 bases from J, with 13 bases in between. CDR3 length: 15 amino acids. Germline assignment: CDR1 DFQATT and CDR2 SNEGSKA (reference sequence). The CDR3 sequence: CSARFSSLSTDTQYF. In DNA, the CDR3 is TGCAGTGCTAGGTTTAGTAGCCTTAGCACAGATACGCAGTATTTT.

This clonotype was seen a handful of times. J is TRBJ2-7 and V is TRBV6-2 or TRBV6-3; 8 positions agree with TRBD1. CDR3 length: 14 amino acids. The V gene end was trimmed by 2 bases and the J gene end by 6 bases; junction bases not matched to a gene: 6. Looked up from germline, CDR1 is MNHEY and CDR2 is SVGEGT. CDR3 in DNA: TGTGCCAGCAGTTACGGACAGGGACGGGTCGAGCAGTACTTC. Encoded protein: CASSYGQGRVEQYF.

V usage is TRBV12-3 or TRBV12-4 and J usage is TRBJ2-5; 13 bases are a match to TRBD2. The trim removed 3 bases at V and 4 bases at J, leaving 8 bases unmatched. This CDR3 region has 17 residues. CDR3 sequence (DNA): TGTGCCAGCAGTTTCGGACTAGCGGGGGCTGGGGGAGAGACCCAGTACTTC. The encoded protein is CASSFGLAGAGGETQYF.

As DNA, the CDR3 is TGTGCCAGCAGCCAATCTTTCCAGGGCTATGGCTACACCTTC. It yields the protein CASSQSFQGYGYTF. The chain carries TRBV4-2 and TRBJ1-2; TRBD1 is a possible D gene (5 bases). The CDR3 extends over 14 amino acids. Deletions cut 2 bases from V and 4 bases from J, with 11 bases between. Germline loops: CDR1 LGHNA, CDR2 YNFKEQ.

The CDR3 here is CSVKLGTTKETQYF. Written as DNA, the CDR3 is TGCAGTGTTAAGCTAGGGACAACCAAAGAGACCCAGTACTTC. The V and J genes are TRBV20-1 and TRBJ2-5, with D tentatively TRBD1 (6 bases). There are 14 residues in the CDR3. Trimming stripped 7 bases from V and 3 bases from J, with 18 bases between. Germline CDR1 and CDR2: DFQATT and SNEGSKA (reference sequence).